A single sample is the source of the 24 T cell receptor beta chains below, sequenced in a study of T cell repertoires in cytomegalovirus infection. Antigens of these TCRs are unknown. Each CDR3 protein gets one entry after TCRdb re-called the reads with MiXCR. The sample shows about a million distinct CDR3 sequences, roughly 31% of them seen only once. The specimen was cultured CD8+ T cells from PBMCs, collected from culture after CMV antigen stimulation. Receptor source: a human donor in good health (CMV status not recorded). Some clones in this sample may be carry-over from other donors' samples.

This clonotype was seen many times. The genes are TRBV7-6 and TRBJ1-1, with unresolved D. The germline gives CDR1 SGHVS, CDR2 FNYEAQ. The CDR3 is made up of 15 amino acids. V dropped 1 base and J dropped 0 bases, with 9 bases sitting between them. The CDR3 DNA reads TGTGCCAGCAGCTTAGAGGCAGATATGAACACTGAAGCTTTCTTT. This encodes CASSLEADMNTEAFF.

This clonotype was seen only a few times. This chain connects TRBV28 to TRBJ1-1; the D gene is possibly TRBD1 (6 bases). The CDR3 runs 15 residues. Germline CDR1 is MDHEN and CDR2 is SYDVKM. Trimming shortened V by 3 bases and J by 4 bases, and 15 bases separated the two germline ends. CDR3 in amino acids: CASSFPEQGGTEAFF. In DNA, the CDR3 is TGTGCCAGCAGTTTTCCGGAACAGGGAGGCACTGAAGCTTTCTTT.

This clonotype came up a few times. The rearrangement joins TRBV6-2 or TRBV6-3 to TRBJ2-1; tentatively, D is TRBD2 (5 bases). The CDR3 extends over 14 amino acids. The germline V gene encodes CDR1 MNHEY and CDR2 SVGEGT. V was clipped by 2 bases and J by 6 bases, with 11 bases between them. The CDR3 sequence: CASSYKAGVNEQFF. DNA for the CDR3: TGTGCCAGCAGTTACAAGGCCGGGGTCAATGAGCAGTTCTTC.

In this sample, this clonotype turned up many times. CDR3 loop: CASSAPGRRNTEAFF. The CDR3 DNA sequence: TGTGCCAGTAGTGCCCCGGGACGGAGGAACACTGAAGCTTTCTTT. The chain employs TRBV19 and TRBJ1-1; weak D call: TRBD1 (5 bases). This CDR3 has 15 residues. Trimming shortened V by 5 bases and J by 1 base, and 14 bases separated the two germline ends. CDR1 LNHDA and CDR2 SQIVND come from the germline V gene (reference sequence). The entire variable domain, with the rest obtained from reference TRBV19 and TRBJ1-1, is as follows: DGGITQSPKYLFRKEGQNVTLSCEQNLNHDAMYWYRQDPGQGLRLIYYSQIVNDFQKGDIAEGYSVSREKKESFPLTVTSAQKNPTAFYLCASSAPGRRNTEAFFGQGTRLTVV.

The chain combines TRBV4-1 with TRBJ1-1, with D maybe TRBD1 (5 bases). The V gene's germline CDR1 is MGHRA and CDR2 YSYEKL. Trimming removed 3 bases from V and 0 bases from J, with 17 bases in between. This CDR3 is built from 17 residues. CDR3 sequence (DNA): TGCGCCAGCAGCCATCGAGGGGAGGGATTGATGAACACTGAAGCTTTCTTT. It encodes CASSHRGEGLMNTEAFF.

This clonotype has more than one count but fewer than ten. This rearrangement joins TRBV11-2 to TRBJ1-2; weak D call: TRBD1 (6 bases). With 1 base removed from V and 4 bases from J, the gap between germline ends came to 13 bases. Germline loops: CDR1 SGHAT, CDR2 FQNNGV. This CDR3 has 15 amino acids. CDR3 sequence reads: CASSLVYRAPYGYTF. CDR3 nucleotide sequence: TGTGCCAGCAGCTTAGTGTACAGGGCCCCCTATGGCTACACCTTC.

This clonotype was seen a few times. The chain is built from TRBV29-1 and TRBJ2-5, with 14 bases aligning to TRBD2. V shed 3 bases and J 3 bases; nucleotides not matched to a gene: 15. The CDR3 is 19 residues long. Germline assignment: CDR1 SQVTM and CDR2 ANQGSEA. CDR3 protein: CSVDPVGTSGGQDKETQYF. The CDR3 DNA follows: TGCAGCGTTGACCCGGTCGGGACTAGCGGGGGCCAGGATAAAGAGACCCAGTACTTC.

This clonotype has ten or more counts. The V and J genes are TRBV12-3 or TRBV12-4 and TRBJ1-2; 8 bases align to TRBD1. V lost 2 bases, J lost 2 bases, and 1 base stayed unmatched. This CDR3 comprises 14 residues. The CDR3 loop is CASSLRTGNYGYTF. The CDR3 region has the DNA TGTGCCAGCAGTTTAAGGACAGGGAACTATGGCTACACCTTC.

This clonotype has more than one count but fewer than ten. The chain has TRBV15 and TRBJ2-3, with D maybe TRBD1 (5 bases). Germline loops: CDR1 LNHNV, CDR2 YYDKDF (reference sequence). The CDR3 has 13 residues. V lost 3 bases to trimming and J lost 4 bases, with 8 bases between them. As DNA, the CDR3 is TGTGCCACCAGCAGGATGACAGCAGATACGCAGTATTTT. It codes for CATSRMTADTQYF.

Here the CDR3 reads CASSYTLVGTASLQYF. Written as DNA, the CDR3 is TGTGCCAGCAGTTATACCCTCGTAGGGACGGCCAGCTTGCAGTACTTC. The rearrangement links TRBV6-8 to TRBJ2-7; D might be TRBD1 or TRBD2, each matching 5 bases. V lost 3 bases, J lost 9 bases, and 24 bases lay in between. Germline V gives CDR1 MNHGY, CDR2 SAAAGT. The length of the CDR3 is 16 residues.

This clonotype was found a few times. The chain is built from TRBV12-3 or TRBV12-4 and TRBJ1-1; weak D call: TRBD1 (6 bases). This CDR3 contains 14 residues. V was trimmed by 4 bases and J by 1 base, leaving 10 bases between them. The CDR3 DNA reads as TGTGCCAGCAGTTGGGACATTTCGAACACTGAAGCTTTCTTT. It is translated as CASSWDISNTEAFF.

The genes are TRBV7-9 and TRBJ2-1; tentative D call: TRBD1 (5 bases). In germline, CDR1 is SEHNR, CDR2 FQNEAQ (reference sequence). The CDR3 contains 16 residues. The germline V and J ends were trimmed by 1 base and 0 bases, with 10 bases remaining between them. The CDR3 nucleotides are TGTGCCAGCAGCTTAGGCAGACAGAGCTCCTACAATGAGCAGTTCTTC. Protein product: CASSLGRQSSYNEQFF. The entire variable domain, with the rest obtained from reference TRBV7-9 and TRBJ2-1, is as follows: DTGVSQNPRHKITKRGQNVTFRCDPISEHNRLYWYRQTLGQGPEFLTYFQNEAQLEKSRLLSDRFSAERPKGSFSTLEIQRTEQGDSAMYLCASSLGRQSSYNEQFFGPGTRLTVL.

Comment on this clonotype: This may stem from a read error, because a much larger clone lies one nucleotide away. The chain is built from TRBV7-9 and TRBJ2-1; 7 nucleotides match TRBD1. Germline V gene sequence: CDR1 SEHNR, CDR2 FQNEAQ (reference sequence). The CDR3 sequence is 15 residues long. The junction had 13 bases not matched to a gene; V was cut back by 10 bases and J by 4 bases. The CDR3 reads CANNSEGTVYNEQFF. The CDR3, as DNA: TGTGCCAACAACTCCGAAGGGACAGTATACAATGAGCAGTTCTTC.

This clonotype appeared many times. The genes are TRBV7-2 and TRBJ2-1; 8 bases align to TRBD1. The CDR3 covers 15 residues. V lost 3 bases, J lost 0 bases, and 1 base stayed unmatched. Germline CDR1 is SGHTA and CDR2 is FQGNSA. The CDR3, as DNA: TGTGCCAGCAGCTTCGGGACAGGCTCCTACAATGAGCAGTTCTTC. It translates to CASSFGTGSYNEQFF.

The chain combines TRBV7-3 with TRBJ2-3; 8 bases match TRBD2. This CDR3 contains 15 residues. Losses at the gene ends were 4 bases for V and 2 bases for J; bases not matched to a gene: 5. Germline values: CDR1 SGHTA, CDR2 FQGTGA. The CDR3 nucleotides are TGTGCCAGCAGCTCTTTAGCGGGGCCCACAGATACGCAGTATTTT. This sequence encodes CASSSLAGPTDTQYF.

As DNA, the CDR3 is TGTGCCAGTAGTATATTACTTGACATTAGCACAGATACGCAGTATTTT. Translated: CASSILLDISTDTQYF. The chain employs TRBV19 and TRBJ2-3, with unresolved D. The germline V gene encodes CDR1 LNHDA and CDR2 SQIVND (reference sequence). Trimming removed 2 bases at V and 0 bases at J, with 12 bases between. This CDR3 is 16 amino acids long. The entire variable domain, with the rest obtained from reference TRBV19 and TRBJ2-3, is as follows: DGGITQSPKYLFRKEGQNVTLSCEQNLNHDAMYWYRQDPGQGLRLIYYSQIVNDFQKGDIAEGYSVSREKKESFPLTVTSAQKNPTAFYLCASSILLDISTDTQYFGPGTRLTVL.

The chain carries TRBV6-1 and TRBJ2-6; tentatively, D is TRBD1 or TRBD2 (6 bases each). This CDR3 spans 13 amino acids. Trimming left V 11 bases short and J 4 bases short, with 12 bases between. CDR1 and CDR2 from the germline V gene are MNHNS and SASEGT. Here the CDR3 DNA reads TGTGCCGCTCGGGGGCCGGGGGCCAACGTCCTGACTTTC. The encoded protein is CAARGPGANVLTF.

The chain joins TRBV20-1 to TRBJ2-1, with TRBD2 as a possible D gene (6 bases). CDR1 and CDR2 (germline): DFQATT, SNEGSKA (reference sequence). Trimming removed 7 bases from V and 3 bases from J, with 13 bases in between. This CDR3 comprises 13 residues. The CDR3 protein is CSVTLANYNEQFF. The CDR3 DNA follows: TGCAGTGTAACGCTAGCGAACTACAATGAGCAGTTCTTC.

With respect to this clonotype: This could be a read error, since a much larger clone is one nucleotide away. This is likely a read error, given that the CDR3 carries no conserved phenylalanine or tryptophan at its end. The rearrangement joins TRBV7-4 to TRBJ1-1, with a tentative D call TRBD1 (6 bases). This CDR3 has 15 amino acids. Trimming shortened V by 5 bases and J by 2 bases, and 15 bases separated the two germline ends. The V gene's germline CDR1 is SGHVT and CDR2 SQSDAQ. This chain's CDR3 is CASSPGTNLNTEAFS. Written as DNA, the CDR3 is TGTGCCAGCAGCCCCGGGACAAATTTAAACACTGAAGCTTTCTCT.

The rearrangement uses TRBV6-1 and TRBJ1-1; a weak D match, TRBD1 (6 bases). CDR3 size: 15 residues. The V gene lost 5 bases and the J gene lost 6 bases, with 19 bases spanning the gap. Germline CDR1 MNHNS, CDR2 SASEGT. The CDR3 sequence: CASSPKSGTHPEAFF. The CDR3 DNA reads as TGTGCCAGCAGTCCCAAGTCCGGGACACATCCTGAAGCTTTCTTT.

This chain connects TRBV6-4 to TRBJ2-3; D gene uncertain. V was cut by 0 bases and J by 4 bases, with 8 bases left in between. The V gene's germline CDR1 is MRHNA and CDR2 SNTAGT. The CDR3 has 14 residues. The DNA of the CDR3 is TGTGCCAGCAGTGACTCGAGACTTCCAGATACGCAGTATTTT. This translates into CASSDSRLPDTQYF.

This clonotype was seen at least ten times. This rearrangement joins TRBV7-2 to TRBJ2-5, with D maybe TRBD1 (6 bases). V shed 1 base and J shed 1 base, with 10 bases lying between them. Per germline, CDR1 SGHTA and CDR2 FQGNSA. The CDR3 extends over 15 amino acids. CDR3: CASSLGQALQETQYF. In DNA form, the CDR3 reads TGTGCCAGCAGCTTAGGACAGGCCCTCCAAGAGACCCAGTACTTC.

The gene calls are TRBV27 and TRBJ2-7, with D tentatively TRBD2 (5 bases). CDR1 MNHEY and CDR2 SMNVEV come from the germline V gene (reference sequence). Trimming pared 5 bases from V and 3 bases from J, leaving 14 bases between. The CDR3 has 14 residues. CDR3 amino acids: CASSVLGSGYEQYF. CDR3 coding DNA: TGTGCCAGCAGTGTACTAGGTTCAGGCTACGAGCAGTACTTC.

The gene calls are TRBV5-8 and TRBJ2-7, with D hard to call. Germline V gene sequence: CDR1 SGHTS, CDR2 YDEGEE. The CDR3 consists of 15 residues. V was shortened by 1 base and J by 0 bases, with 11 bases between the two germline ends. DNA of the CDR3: TGTGCCAGCAGCTTGCCGTTAAAGGGCTCCTACGAGCAGTACGTC. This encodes CASSLPLKGSYEQYV.